These 9 T cell receptor beta chains share one sample of origin, sequenced in a study of CD8 T cells in Susac syndrome. Reverse transcription of about 0.45 to 1 ug RNA used random hexamers. TCRdb ran MiXCR on the immunoSEQ multiplex PCR reads and lists one entry per CDR3 protein. Altogether about 110,000 distinct CDR3 sequences are present, approximately 94% being singletons, with the ten largest covering over 0.35%. Sequenced material: CD8+ T cells from PBMCs. The source is a human donor with Susac syndrome.

This chain connects TRBV29-1 to TRBJ2-1; possibly TRBD1 for D (7 bases). The germline gives CDR1 SQVTM, CDR2 ANQGSEA. V lost 5 bases and J lost 7, with 24 bases in between. This CDR3 has 16 residues. The CDR3 DNA follows: TGCAGCGTTTTGGGGATGAGGGGGCCGGGGGTAAATGAGCAGTTCTTC. Encoded protein: CSVLGMRGPGVNEQFF.

This clonotype has more than one count but fewer than ten. A junction end diverges from the germline sequence, so it may reflect a read error. The chain combines TRBV19 with TRBJ2-1; D perhaps matches TRBD2 (6 bases). The CDR3 contains 13 residues. Per germline, CDR1 LNHDA and CDR2 SQIVND (reference sequence). Here the CDR3 reads CASSPGLYNEQFF. The CDR3 DNA sequence: TGCGCCAGCAGCCCCGGACTATACAATGAGCAGTTCTTC.

J is TRBJ1-2 and V is TRBV7-9, with a possible D match to TRBD1 (5 bases). Looked up from germline, CDR1 is SEHNR and CDR2 is FQNEAQ (reference sequence). CDR3 size: 16 residues. Trimming shortened V by 1 base and J by 5 bases, and 17 bases separated the two germline ends. In nucleotides, the CDR3 is TGTGCCAGCAGCTTAGGGGGGTCGCAGTCCGGGTATGGCTACACCTTC. Its protein is CASSLGGSQSGYGYTF. The entire variable domain, with the rest obtained from reference TRBV7-9 and TRBJ1-2, is as follows: DTGVSQNPRHKITKRGQNVTFRCDPISEHNRLYWYRQTLGQGPEFLTYFQNEAQLEKSRLLSDRFSAERPKGSFSTLEIQRTEQGDSAMYLCASSLGGSQSGYGYTFGSGTRLTVV.

The chain carries TRBV6-5 and TRBJ2-7, with 12 positions matching TRBD1. The V segment lost 10 bases and the J segment 5 bases; nucleotides outside the gene matches: 6. CDR1 and CDR2 from the germline V gene are MNHEY and SVGAGI. The CDR3 covers 13 residues. The CDR3 DNA is TGTGCCACAGGGACAGGGGGCCTGAACGAGCAGTACTTC. Its translation is CATGTGGLNEQYF.

The chain joins TRBV12-5 to TRBJ2-7, with D perhaps given as TRBD1 or TRBD2 (5 bases each). Trimming took off 6 bases at V and 6 bases at J, with 9 bases between the two ends. CDR1 is LGHNT and CDR2 is FRNRAP in the germline V gene. The CDR3 extends over 11 amino acids. CDR3 nucleotide sequence: TGTGCTAGTGGGTACGGGGCCGAGCAGTACTTC. Translating gives CASGYGAEQYF.

This chain links TRBV25-1 with TRBJ2-1; maybe TRBD2 (5 bases). V lost 4 bases and J 10 bases, leaving 17 bases between the germline ends. This CDR3 comprises 14 residues. CDR1 MGHDK and CDR2 SYGVNS come from the germline V gene. The chain's CDR3 is CASSARSGINEQFF. The CDR3 DNA reads TGTGCCAGCAGTGCCCGGTCGGGGATCAACGAGCAGTTCTTC. Together with reference TRBV25-1 and TRBJ2-1, the CDR3 gives the full variable domain: EADIYQTPRYLVIGTGKKITLECSQTMGHDKMYWYQQDPGMELHLIHYSYGVNSTEKGDLSSESTVSRIRTEHFPLTLESARPSHTSQYLCASSARSGINEQFFGPGTRLTVL.

The chain combines TRBV27 with TRBJ2-5, with D possibly matching TRBD2 (6 bases). Trimming removed 3 bases at V and 3 bases at J, with 20 bases between. CDR1 MNHEY and CDR2 SMNVEV come from the germline V gene (reference sequence). The CDR3 totals 17 residues. The CDR3: CASSLLARGGEEETQYF. CDR3 coding DNA: TGTGCCAGCAGTTTGCTAGCGCGGGGCGGGGAGGAAGAGACCCAGTACTTC.

This rearrangement joins TRBV7-9 to TRBJ2-1, with TRBD1 identical over 10 bases. V shed 6 bases, J shed 9 bases, and the junction held 8 bases outside the gene matches. Looked up from germline, CDR1 is SEHNR and CDR2 is FQNEAQ (reference sequence). The CDR3 is made up of 14 amino acids. The chain's CDR3 is CASSSGQGRIEQFF. Here the CDR3 DNA reads TGTGCCAGCAGTTCGGGACAGGGGCGGATTGAGCAGTTCTTC.

The chain carries TRBV27 and TRBJ1-2, with D uncertain. Germline CDR1 is MNHEY and CDR2 is SMNVEV (reference sequence). The CDR3 runs 14 residues. Trimming removed 6 bases at V and 2 bases at J, with 13 bases between. The CDR3 region has the DNA TGTGCCAGCAGCTCGGACGGATTCAACTATGGCTACACCTTC. It is translated as CASSSDGFNYGYTF.